These 30 T cell receptor beta chains share one sample of origin, sequenced in a study of cytomegalovirus exposure and HLA in healthy donors. The PCR employed 60 Vbeta primers together with 13 Jbeta primers. The data were produced by immunoSEQ multiplex PCR, yet TCRdb's version contains in-frame clones alone and is incomplete. The profile shows nearly 80,000 clones, roughly 80% of them singletons. Sequencing was carried out using PBMCs. These receptors were taken from a woman aged 40-49 years in good health and CMV-seropositive.

The genes are TRBV2 and TRBJ1-1; possible D gene TRBD1, 6 bases. This CDR3 is 14 amino acids long. Trimming took 0 bases from V and 7 from J, leaving 12 bases between them. CDR1 and CDR2 from the germline V gene are SNHLY and FYNNEI. The CDR3 protein is CASSEALRGSEAFF. The CDR3, as DNA: TGTGCCAGCAGTGAAGCGCTTAGGGGGAGTGAAGCTTTCTTT.

The rearrangement joins TRBV9 to TRBJ2-5, with TRBD2 matching 7 bases. J was trimmed by 7 bases and V by 3 bases; bases with no gene match: 9. Per germline, CDR1 SGDLS and CDR2 YYNGEE. There are 14 residues in the CDR3. The CDR3 here is CASSGEGGKVTQYF. Written as DNA, the CDR3 is TGTGCCAGCAGCGGGGAGGGAGGGAAGGTGACCCAGTACTTC. Full variable domain (outside the CDR3, taken from reference TRBV9 and TRBJ2-5): DSGVTQTPKHLITATGQRVTLRCSPRSGDLSVYWYQQSLDQGLQFLIQYYNGEERAKGNILERFSAQQFPDLHSELNLSSLELGDSALYFCASSGEGGKVTQYFGPGTRLLVL.

The chain couples TRBV28 to TRBJ2-7; TRBD2 matches 11 bases. Germline V gene sequence: CDR1 MDHEN, CDR2 SYDVKM. V trimming: 2 bases; J trimming: 0 bases; junction bases outside the gene matches: 9. The CDR3 spans 18 residues. The CDR3 DNA is TGTGCCAGCAGTTTACGAGGGGGGGGACTAGCGGCCTCCTACGAGCAGTACTTC. Translation: CASSLRGGGLAASYEQYF.

The chain combines TRBV6-1 with TRBJ2-3; 8 bases match TRBD2. The CDR3 consists of 15 residues. CDR1 MNHNS and CDR2 SASEGT come from the germline V gene. V lost 10 bases, J lost 2 bases, and 11 bases stayed unmatched. Here the CDR3 DNA reads TGTGCCACATCCAGAGTACTAGCGGTCACAGATACGCAGTATTTT. Encoded protein: CATSRVLAVTDTQYF.

This chain joins TRBV2 and TRBJ1-4; D may be TRBD1 (6 bases). The V and J ends lost 7 bases and 7 bases respectively, with 16 bases between them. The germline V gene has CDR1 SNHLY and CDR2 FYNNEI. This CDR3 region has 14 residues. The chain's CDR3 is CASTGGAIGEKLFF. The DNA for the CDR3 is TGTGCCAGCACTGGGGGGGCTATAGGTGAAAAACTGTTTTTT. The variable domain in full, completed from reference TRBV2 and TRBJ1-4, reads EPEVTQTPSHQVTQMGQEVILRCVPISNHLYFYWYRQILGQKVEFLVSFYNNEISEKSEIFDDQFSVERPDGSNFTLKIRSTKLEDSAMYFCASTGGAIGEKLFFGSGTQLSVL.

This chain joins TRBV30 and TRBJ2-5; TRBD2 matches at 11 bases. The DNA end is a closer match to TRBJ2-7, so the J assignment may be wrong. This CDR3 is built from 16 residues. Germline V gives CDR1 GTSNPN, CDR2 SVGIG (reference sequence). The CDR3 DNA follows: TGTGCCTGGAGAGCAGGCCTAGCGGGAGGTTCGAGCGAGCAGTACTTC. Translating it yields CAWRAGLAGGSSEQYF.

The chain employs TRBV18 and TRBJ2-3, with TRBD2 matching 13 bases. The CDR3 is 20 amino acids. The J segment lost 4 bases and the V segment lost 2 bases, leaving 15 bases of the junction unmatched. Germline CDR1 is KGHSH and CDR2 is LQKENI. CDR3 in amino acids: CASSPIQARLAGGRADTQYF. The CDR3 DNA reads as TGTGCCAGCTCACCAATTCAGGCCCGACTAGCGGGAGGTCGGGCAGATACGCAGTATTTT.

This clone was found a few times. The CDR3: CASSADRASGNTIYF. In nucleotides, the CDR3 is TGTGCCAGCAGTGCGGACAGGGCCTCTGGAAACACCATATATTTT. The gene calls are TRBV2 and TRBJ1-3, with 8 bases aligning to TRBD1. Germline V lookup: CDR1 SNHLY, CDR2 FYNNEI. The CDR3 is 15 residues long. Trimming at V came to 4 bases and at J to 0 bases, leaving 2 bases not matched to a gene.

The chain is built from TRBV6-5 and TRBJ1-6, with D possibly TRBD1 on 5 matching bases. This CDR3 spans 11 amino acids. Germline loops: CDR1 MNHEY, CDR2 SVGAGI. Trimming removed 8 bases at V and 14 bases at J, with 13 bases between. Here the CDR3 reads CASGDRLTLHF. CDR3 nucleotides: TGTGCCAGCGGAGACAGACTGACCCTCCACTTT.

This chain connects TRBV6-5 to TRBJ2-1, with TRBD2 identical over 7 bases. Germline V gene sequence: CDR1 MNHEY, CDR2 SVGAGI. This CDR3 has 15 amino acids. Germline trimming cut 4 bases from V and 2 bases from J; bases unmatched to any gene: 5. This chain's CDR3 is CASSLIGLAYNEQFF. The CDR3 DNA sequence: TGTGCCAGCAGTTTAATCGGACTAGCCTACAATGAGCAGTTCTTC.

This clone turned up a few times. The chain joins TRBV18 to TRBJ2-5; D call uncertain. The CDR3 runs 13 residues. V lost 6 bases to trimming and J lost 2 bases, with 10 bases between them. CDR1 is KGHSH, CDR2 LQKENI, per germline. CDR3 in DNA: TGTGCCAGCTCCGAAACTCTGCAAGAGACCCAGTACTTC. It encodes CASSETLQETQYF. The full variable domain, rest sourced from reference TRBV18 and TRBJ2-5, is NAGVMQNPRHLVRRRGQEARLRCSPMKGHSHVYWYRQLPEEGLKFMVYLQKENIIDESGMPKERFSAEFPKEGPSILRIQQVVRGDSAAYFCASSETLQETQYFGPGTRLLVL.

This sequence joins TRBV28 and TRBJ2-2, with D possibly being TRBD2 (6 bases). This CDR3 region has 14 residues. The V end was cut by 6 bases, the J end by 4 bases, with 12 bases between. Germline CDR1 is MDHEN and CDR2 is SYDVKM. The CDR3 here is CASRAGPITGELFF. The DNA for the CDR3 is TGTGCCAGCAGGGCGGGGCCAATCACCGGGGAGCTGTTTTTT.

This clone was seen a single time. The genes are TRBV4-1 and TRBJ2-1, with D possibly being TRBD1 (6 bases). V lost 5 bases, J lost 3 bases, and 11 bases lay in between. The germline CDR1 and CDR2 sequences are MGHRA and YSYEKL. The CDR3 is 14 amino acids. The CDR3 spells CASSYRQDYNEQFF. The CDR3 coding sequence is TGCGCCAGCAGCTATCGACAGGACTACAATGAGCAGTTCTTC.

The chain has TRBV2 and TRBJ2-1, with 10 bases fitting TRBD2. CDR3 length equals 15 residues. Trimming cost V 6 bases and J 4 bases; bases outside gene matches: 6. Germline lookup yields CDR1 SNHLY and CDR2 FYNNEI. CDR3 bases: TGTGCCAGCAGGTTCGGGACTAGCGAATACAATGAGCAGTTCTTC. This codes for CASRFGTSEYNEQFF.

This sequence joins TRBV5-1 and TRBJ2-3; 7 bases agree with TRBD1. Germline V gene data show CDR1 as SGHRS and CDR2 as YFSETQ. The length of the CDR3 is 15 residues. After removal of 2 bases from V and 3 bases from J, the junction contained 6 bases not matched to a gene. CDR3 sequence reads: CASSLGGVGTDTQYF. DNA of the CDR3: TGCGCCAGCAGCTTAGGGGGCGTAGGGACAGATACGCAGTATTTT.

The V gene is TRBV19, the J gene TRBJ1-5, with 7 nucleotides matching TRBD1. The J segment lost 0 bases and the V segment lost 4 bases, leaving 3 bases of the junction unmatched. CDR3 length equals 15 residues. Germline CDR1 reads LNHDA; CDR2 reads SQIVND (reference sequence). The CDR3 reads CASSKGTDSNQPQHF. CDR3 DNA sequence: TGTGCCAGTAGTAAGGGGACAGATAGCAATCAGCCCCAGCATTTT.

The chain employs TRBV6-1 and TRBJ2-1; D is uncertain. The V gene lost 4 bases and the J gene lost 0 bases, with 7 bases spanning the gap. The CDR3 has 14 residues. CDR1 is MNHNS and CDR2 is SASEGT in the germline V gene. The CDR3 coding sequence is TGTGCCAGCAGTGTTGGCAGCTCCTACAATGAGCAGTTCTTC. It is translated as CASSVGSSYNEQFF.

The chain recombines TRBV28 with TRBJ1-1; tentative D call: TRBD1 (5 bases). V was shortened by 7 bases and J by 2 bases, with 14 bases between the two germline ends. Germline-derived CDR1 and CDR2 are MDHEN and SYDVKM. The CDR3 length is 14 residues. The CDR3 sequence is CASITGGTNTEAFF. The CDR3 coding sequence is TGTGCCAGCATCACCGGGGGTACAAACACTGAAGCTTTCTTT.

The chain is built from TRBV28 and TRBJ1-5; 11 nucleotides match TRBD1. Germline CDR1 MDHEN, CDR2 SYDVKM. Trimming at V came to 4 bases and at J to 9 bases, leaving 2 bases not matched to a gene. This CDR3 is built from 13 residues. CDR3 loop: CASSWGQGVPQHF. The CDR3 nucleotides read TGTGCCAGCAGTTGGGGACAGGGGGTGCCCCAGCATTTT.

The J gene is TRBJ2-1, the V gene TRBV6-5; tentative D call: TRBD2 (5 bases). V lost 5 bases to trimming and J lost 8 bases, with 13 bases between them. This CDR3 spans 13 amino acids. Per germline, CDR1 MNHEY and CDR2 SVGAGI. In DNA, the CDR3 is TGTGCCAGCAGTCCTAGCCGGGTTTATGAGCAGTTCTTC. Translating it yields CASSPSRVYEQFF.

This clone was detected only a few times. The rearrangement uses TRBV5-5 and TRBJ1-2; possibly TRBD1 for D (6 bases). This CDR3 contains 14 residues. V was clipped by 0 bases and J by 2 bases, with 8 bases between them. Germline V gene lookup returns CDR1 SGHKS and CDR2 YYEKEE (reference sequence). CDR3: CASSLDRVNYGYTF. CDR3 in DNA: TGTGCCAGCAGCTTGGACAGGGTAAACTATGGCTACACCTTC. The full variable domain, in which reference TRBV5-5 and TRBJ1-2 provide the parts outside the CDR3, is DAGVTQSPTHLIKTRGQQVTLRCSPISGHKSVSWYQQVLGQGPQFIFQYYEKEERGRGNFPDRFSARQFPNYSSELNVNALLLGDSALYLCASSLDRVNYGYTFGSGTRLTVV.

V and J are TRBV27 and TRBJ2-1, with a possible D match to TRBD2 (6 bases). V lost 0 bases to trimming and J lost 4 bases, with 22 bases between them. Germline V lookup: CDR1 MNHEY, CDR2 SMNVEV (reference sequence). CDR3 size: 19 residues. This chain's CDR3 is CASSLSRPRFGGNYNEQFF. The CDR3 nucleotides are TGTGCCAGCAGTTTATCCCGCCCCCGATTCGGCGGGAATTACAATGAGCAGTTCTTC.

The CDR3 protein is CASGLSGLGETQYF. CDR3 nucleotide sequence: TGTGCTAGTGGTTTGTCAGGGCTTGGAGAGACCCAGTACTTC. The chain has TRBV12-5 and TRBJ2-5; D is perhaps TRBD1 (5 bases). Germline V CDR1 and CDR2: LGHNT, FRNRAP. CDR3 length: 14 amino acids. Trimming pared 2 bases from V and 4 bases from J, leaving 11 bases between.

This clone was observed a few times. The chain has TRBV5-1 and TRBJ2-6; 7 positions agree with TRBD1. Trimming took 4 bases from V and 2 from J; bases not matched to a gene: 12. The CDR3 loop spans 18 amino acids. Germline lookup yields CDR1 SGHRS and CDR2 YFSETQ. CDR3: CASSAFGTVGTGANVLTF. The CDR3 nucleotides read TGCGCCAGCAGCGCGTTCGGGACAGTGGGAACTGGGGCCAACGTCCTGACTTTC. Variable domain in full (rest from reference TRBV5-1 and TRBJ2-6): KAGVTQTPRYLIKTRGQQVTLSCSPISGHRSVSWYQQTPGQGLQFLFEYFSETQRNKGNFPGRFSGRQFSNSRSEMNVSTLELGDSALYLCASSAFGTVGTGANVLTFGAGSRLTVL.

The chain has TRBV30 and TRBJ2-2; TRBD1 agrees at 8 bases. From germline, CDR1 is GTSNPN and CDR2 SVGIG (reference sequence). CDR3 length: 14 amino acids. The V and J ends lost 7 bases and 2 bases, in that order; junction bases with no gene match: 6. CDR3 DNA: TGTGCCTCGACGACAGGGGTTAACACCGGGGAGCTGTTTTTT. Residues: CASTTGVNTGELFF.

This chain uses TRBV5-8 with TRBJ2-1, with 7 bases that match TRBD2. The germline V gene has CDR1 SGHTS and CDR2 YDEGEE. V gave up 0 bases and J gave up 4 bases; unmatched junction bases: 4. This CDR3 comprises 15 residues. CDR3 DNA: TGTGCCAGCAGCTTGGGTCTAGCGGAATACAATGAGCAGTTCTTC. Residues: CASSLGLAEYNEQFF.

The CDR3 bases are TGTGCCAGCAGCTTGGTGGGTAGCGGGTATCGCACAGATACGCAGTATTTT. Translation gives CASSLVGSGYRTDTQYF. The gene calls are TRBV5-4 and TRBJ2-3, with 7 bases identical to TRBD2. The CDR3 consists of 17 residues. Germline CDR1 and CDR2: SGHNT and YYREEE (reference sequence). Trimming at V came to 0 bases and at J to 1 base, leaving 8 bases not matched to a gene.

The genes are TRBV7-8 and TRBJ1-4, with TRBD1 matching over 7 bases. The CDR3 is 15 residues long. The J segment lost 7 bases and the V segment lost 5 bases, leaving 10 bases of the junction unmatched. Germline CDR1 reads SGHVS; CDR2 reads FQNEAQ. CDR3 DNA sequence: TGTGCCAGCAGCCCCCAGACAGGGTGGGCTGAAAAACTGTTTTTT. Translation gives CASSPQTGWAEKLFF. Filled out from reference TRBV7-8 and TRBJ1-4, the complete variable domain reads GAGVSQSPRYKVAKRGQDVALRCDPISGHVSLFWYQQALGQGPEFLTYFQNEAQLDKSGLPSDRFFAERPEGSVSTLKIQRTQQEDSAVYLCASSPQTGWAEKLFFGSGTQLSVL.

The CDR3 bases are TGCGCCAGCAGCTTGGTTGTGGGACAGAACGGCGAGCAGTACTTC. Protein product: CASSLVVGQNGEQYF. The V gene is TRBV5-1, the J gene TRBJ2-7, with TRBD1 matching 7 bases. Looked up from germline, CDR1 is SGHRS and CDR2 is YFSETQ. J gave up 6 bases and V 0 bases, and 9 bases lay outside the gene matches. The CDR3 has 15 amino acids.

This sequence joins TRBV5-1 and TRBJ2-6, with unresolved D. Trimming left V 0 bases short and J 1 base short, with 14 bases between. The CDR3 sequence is 18 residues long. The germline V gene encodes CDR1 SGHRS and CDR2 YFSETQ. The CDR3, as DNA: TGCGCCAGCAGCTTGGAAGTGACATTTGCTTCTGGGGCCAACGTCCTGACTTTC. It encodes CASSLEVTFASGANVLTF. The full variable domain, rest sourced from reference TRBV5-1 and TRBJ2-6, is KAGVTQTPRYLIKTRGQQVTLSCSPISGHRSVSWYQQTPGQGLQFLFEYFSETQRNKGNFPGRFSGRQFSNSRSEMNVSTLELGDSALYLCASSLEVTFASGANVLTFGAGSRLTVL.